Each of the 15 T cell receptor beta chains below was sequenced from the same sample in a study of PD-1 blockade in classical Hodgkin lymphoma. Exposure to brentuximab vedotin varied, and each patient had relapsed following autologous stem cell transplantation. Produced via immunoSEQ multiplex PCR; TCRdb's table is partial and in-frame only. Of roughly 35,000 clones listed, just over 85% are singletons. Sequencing was performed on peripheral blood mononuclear cells (PBMCs), taken before the second cycle of nivolumab. The receptors originated from a human donor with classical Hodgkin lymphoma.

This chain uses TRBV7-6 with TRBJ2-7; D possibly corresponds to TRBD2 (5 bases). V shed 1 base and J shed 5 bases, with 9 bases lying between them. The CDR3 runs to 13 residues. CDR1 is SGHVS, CDR2 FNYEAQ, per germline. The CDR3 sequence is CASSLGPGNEQYF. CDR3 nucleotides: TGTGCCAGCAGCTTAGGGCCGGGGAACGAGCAGTACTTC. The variable domain in full, completed from reference TRBV7-6 and TRBJ2-7, reads GAGVSQSPRYKVTKRGQDVALRCDPISGHVSLYWYRQALGQGPEFLTYFNYEAQQDKSGLPNDRFSAERPEGSISTLTIQRTEQRDSAMYRCASSLGPGNEQYFGPGTRLTVT.

The V and J genes are TRBV18 and TRBJ2-3, with a weak D call TRBD2 (6 bases). Germline loops: CDR1 KGHSH, CDR2 LQKENI. This CDR3 has 12 amino acids. The CDR3 DNA reads as TGTGTGGGGGGAAGAAGTACAGATACGCAGTATTTT. The encoded protein is CVGGRSTDTQYF.

The V gene is TRBV10-2, the J gene TRBJ2-7; D might be TRBD2 (6 bases). Germline CDR1 WSHSY, CDR2 SAAADI. The CDR3 loop spans 12 amino acids. Trimming removed 6 bases at V and 6 bases at J, with 12 bases between. The CDR3 loop is CASSGTGLEQYF. The CDR3 DNA sequence: TGCGCCAGCAGCGGGACGGGACTCGAGCAGTACTTC.

J is TRBJ2-3 and V is TRBV5-4; D not certain. V was cut by 4 bases and J by 4 bases, with 10 bases left in between. The germline CDR1 and CDR2 sequences are SGHNT and YYREEE (reference sequence). CDR3 length equals 13 residues. CDR3 coding DNA: TGTGCCAGCAGCCTGGCTATCCCAGATACGCAGTATTTT. It encodes CASSLAIPDTQYF.

The chain uses TRBV10-3 and TRBJ1-1, with a possible D match to TRBD1 (6 bases). Trimming left V 5 bases short and J 0 bases short, with 10 bases between. Germline-derived CDR1 and CDR2 are ENHRY and SYGVKD. The CDR3 consists of 14 residues. CDR3 loop: CAISTDSMNTEAFF. The CDR3, as DNA: TGTGCCATCAGTACGGACAGCATGAACACTGAAGCTTTCTTT.

V usage is TRBV6-5 and J usage is TRBJ2-1, with 12 bases aligning to TRBD2. Germline V gene data show CDR1 as MNHEY and CDR2 as SVGAGI. This CDR3 has 16 residues. V was clipped by 0 bases and J by 6 bases; unmatched bases: 3. CDR3 loop: CASSYSWTSGVNEQFF. The CDR3 nucleotides are TGTGCCAGCAGTTACTCTTGGACTAGCGGGGTCAATGAGCAGTTCTTC.

This clone was detected only once. The CDR3 spells CASSIPGAKNIQYF. As DNA, the CDR3 is TGTGCCAGTAGTATTCCGGGAGCCAAAAACATTCAGTACTTC. The rearrangement joins TRBV19 to TRBJ2-4; no clear D. Trimming pared 3 bases from V and 0 bases from J, leaving 6 bases between. CDR3 length equals 14 residues. Germline-derived CDR1 and CDR2 are LNHDA and SQIVND (reference sequence).

A remark on this clone: One end of the junction does not line up with germline, which may come from a read error. The rearrangement joins TRBV7-7 to TRBJ2-1; 9 bases fit TRBD2. Germline CDR1 reads SSHAT; CDR2 reads FNYEAQ (reference sequence). The CDR3 contains 15 residues. DNA of the CDR3: TGTGCTAGCAGCTTAGAAGCTAGCGGGGTAAATGAGCAGTTCTTC. This sequence encodes CASSLEASGVNEQFF.

J is TRBJ2-2 and V is TRBV6-1; 10 bases agree with TRBD2. V trimming: 2 bases; J trimming: 2 bases; junction bases outside the gene matches: 5. Germline CDR1 MNHNS, CDR2 SASEGT. This CDR3 is 17 amino acids long. The CDR3 sequence is CASSELSGRLNTGELFF. The CDR3 nucleotides read TGTGCCAGCAGTGAACTTAGCGGGAGGCTTAACACCGGGGAGCTGTTTTTT.

The chain employs TRBV5-1 and TRBJ2-2; D is unresolved. Germline CDR1 and CDR2: SGHRS and YFSETQ. The CDR3 has 15 residues. The V and J ends lost 0 bases and 0 bases respectively, with 6 bases between them. This CDR3 reads CASSLAQTNTGELFF. DNA of the CDR3: TGCGCCAGCAGCTTGGCACAGACGAACACCGGGGAGCTGTTTTTT.

The V gene is TRBV5-4, the J gene TRBJ1-3; the D gene is possibly TRBD1 (5 bases). V dropped 3 bases and J dropped 4 bases, with 20 bases sitting between them. CDR1 is SGHNT, CDR2 YYREEE, per germline (reference sequence). The CDR3 spans 17 residues. The CDR3 DNA is TGTGCCAGCAGCTCTTGGGGGGGGACCGCCATCGGAAACACCATATATTTT. Translating it yields CASSSWGGTAIGNTIYF.

V and J are TRBV28 and TRBJ2-5, with D tentatively TRBD1 (5 bases). The CDR3 consists of 15 residues. V was cut by 4 bases and J by 7 bases, with 19 bases left in between. Per germline, CDR1 MDHEN and CDR2 SYDVKM. CDR3 residues: CASSSPPGRQVTQYF. The DNA of the CDR3 is TGTGCCAGCAGTTCCCCGCCAGGGCGCCAGGTGACCCAGTACTTC.

V gene TRBV7-9 combines with J gene TRBJ2-2, with 10 bases identical to TRBD1. Per germline, CDR1 SEHNR and CDR2 FQNEAQ (reference sequence). This CDR3 is built from 16 residues. V lost 5 bases and J lost 3; bases outside the gene matches: 6. The CDR3: CASSPWDRGDTGELFF. DNA for the CDR3: TGTGCCAGCAGCCCGTGGGACAGGGGTGACACCGGGGAGCTGTTTTTT. Full variable domain (missing parts from reference TRBV7-9 and TRBJ2-2): DTGVSQNPRHKITKRGQNVTFRCDPISEHNRLYWYRQTLGQGPEFLTYFQNEAQLEKSRLLSDRFSAERPKGSFSTLEIQRTEQGDSAMYLCASSPWDRGDTGELFFGEGSRLTVL.

This chain joins TRBV10-3 and TRBJ1-6; D is perhaps TRBD1 (5 bases). The V gene lost 6 bases and the J gene lost 8 bases, with 11 bases spanning the gap. CDR1 and CDR2 from the germline V gene are ENHRY and SYGVKD. The CDR3 is 13 residues long. The CDR3 region is CAIRSGGDSPLHF. DNA of the CDR3: TGTGCCATCAGGTCCGGGGGGGATTCACCCCTCCACTTT.

This chain connects TRBV4-1 to TRBJ2-7; TRBD2 might be the D (6 bases). CDR1 and CDR2 from the germline V gene are MGHRA and YSYEKL. The CDR3 spans 16 residues. V lost 1 base to trimming and J lost 7 bases, with 20 bases between them. CDR3 loop: CASSQAALPRGGEQYF. CDR3 coding DNA: TGCGCCAGCAGCCAAGCCGCGCTACCCCGTGGAGGGGAGCAGTACTTC.